The clone carrying this T cell receptor (beta chain) was recorded at least ten times. As yet, its antigen is unknown. The data stem from a study of T cell repertoires in cytomegalovirus infection. Study observations and caveats: HLA-C-restricted CMV-specific TCR beta clonotypes prevailed in the ex vivo response.

The V gene lost 5 bases and the J gene lost 2 bases, with 18 bases spanning the gap. The CDR3 length is 16 residues. Germline loops: CDR1 MDHEN, CDR2 SYDVKM. TCRdb re-called the reads with MiXCR, one entry per CDR3 protein. The sample carries about 900,000 distinct CDR3 sequences, around 31% recorded once. This receptor was taken from a human donor in good health (CMV status not recorded). Some clones in this sample may be carry-over from other donors' samples. This specimen was cultured CD8+ T cells from PBMCs, taken from culture after CMV antigen stimulation. This chain joins TRBV28 and TRBJ2-5; D possibly uses TRBD1 or TRBD2 (6 bases each). This chain's CDR3 is CASSLPMGGVQETQYF. The CDR3 nucleotides are TGTGCCAGCAGTCTACCTATGGGGGGCGTTCAAGAGACCCAGTACTTC.